The 8 T cell receptor beta chains in this list originate from one sample, sequenced in a study of CD8 T cells in ankylosing spondylitis (TCRdb year 2017). Library generation was performed with 5' RACE. The reads were generated on an Illumina HiSeq 2500. The public reads were quality trimmed at Q25 with fastp and then assembled into clones with MiXCR by TCRdb, keeping productive beta chains. Every CDR3 protein is listed once, alongside the most common genes and DNA of its rows. Counted in this sample were 350,000 to 450,000 distinct CDR3 sequences; roughly 22% of them appeared once. The ten largest clones add up to 13% of the sample. Sequencing input: blood, either unsorted or a sorted T cell fraction (not recorded which). The receptors were sampled from a male donor with ankylosing spondylitis or in good health (not recorded which).

This rearrangement joins TRBV28 to TRBJ2-7, with D unclear. The CDR3 loop spans 11 amino acids. Germline values: CDR1 MDHEN, CDR2 SYDVKM. Trimming left V 6 bases short and J 4 bases short, with 7 bases between. DNA of the CDR3: TGTGCCAGCAGGCGGCGGTACGAGCAGTACTTC. Encoded protein: CASRRRYEQYF.

This clonotype was observed a handful of times. The chain combines TRBV4-2 with TRBJ2-1; the match to TRBD1 covers 9 bases. CDR1 is LGHNA and CDR2 is YNFKEQ in the germline V gene. V shed 3 bases and J 2 bases; nucleotides not matched to a gene: 5. This CDR3 contains 16 residues. The CDR3 DNA reads TGTGCCAGCAGCCACTCCGGGACAGGGACCTACAATGAGCAGTTCTTC. It encodes CASSHSGTGTYNEQFF.

This clonotype was counted many times. This chain links TRBV4-1 with TRBJ2-7, with D perhaps TRBD1 (5 bases). V lost 0 bases and J 3 bases, leaving 9 bases between the germline ends. The CDR3 spans 14 residues. Germline V gene data show CDR1 as MGHRA and CDR2 as YSYEKL. The CDR3 coding sequence is TGCGCCAGCAGCCAAGACAGTAGGGGCTACGAGCAGTACTTC. It is translated as CASSQDSRGYEQYF.

Here the CDR3 DNA reads TGCAGTGCACTCCAGGAATTTGCCTACGAGCAGTACTTC. Residues: CSALQEFAYEQYF. This chain joins TRBV20-1 and TRBJ2-7, with D unclear. This CDR3 region has 13 residues. The ends were cut back, 6 bases at V and 2 bases at J, with 14 bases in the middle. Germline CDR1 and CDR2: DFQATT and SNEGSKA (reference sequence).

V is TRBV7-9 and J is TRBJ2-2; either TRBD1 or TRBD2 may supply D (5 bases each). This CDR3 has 17 amino acids. V dropped 5 bases and J dropped 0 bases, with 16 bases sitting between them. The germline V gene has CDR1 SEHNR and CDR2 FQNEAQ (reference sequence). CDR3 in DNA: TGTGCCAGCAGCCCTAGTATGGGACGCTCGAACACCGGGGAGCTGTTTTTT. Translated, it gives CASSPSMGRSNTGELFF. Looking up the rest from reference TRBV7-9 and TRBJ2-2 gives the full variable domain: DTGVSQNPRHKITKRGQNVTFRCDPISEHNRLYWYRQTLGQGPEFLTYFQNEAQLEKSRLLSDRFSAERPKGSFSTLEIQRTEQGDSAMYLCASSPSMGRSNTGELFFGEGSRLTVL.

The table lists this clonotype with a few counts. CDR3 in amino acids: CSVEGGGGAQNEQFF. The CDR3 DNA reads as TGCAGCGTTGAGGGTGGCGGGGGGGCCCAGAATGAGCAGTTCTTC. V is TRBV29-1 and J is TRBJ2-1; 9 bases are shared with TRBD2. Trimming cost V 3 bases and J 7 bases; bases outside gene matches: 10. Germline lookup yields CDR1 SQVTM and CDR2 ANQGSEA. The CDR3 spans 15 residues.

The rearrangement joins TRBV28 to TRBJ2-4, with TRBD1 identical over 8 bases. V was clipped by 6 bases and J by 6 bases; unmatched bases: 10. The CDR3 length is 15 residues. CDR1 is MDHEN and CDR2 is SYDVKM in the germline V gene. The CDR3 protein is CASRPFDRGGNIQYF. CDR3 bases: TGTGCCAGCAGACCCTTCGACAGGGGAGGAAACATTCAGTACTTC.

This rearrangement joins TRBV2 to TRBJ2-5; maybe TRBD1 (6 bases). CDR1 SNHLY and CDR2 FYNNEI come from the germline V gene. V shed 4 bases and J shed 4 bases, with 13 bases lying between them. The CDR3 runs to 14 residues. CDR3 sequence reads: CASSGQGPLETQYF. The DNA for the CDR3 is TGTGCCAGCAGTGGCCAGGGGCCGTTAGAGACCCAGTACTTC.